A single sample gave rise to the 3 T cell receptor beta chains below, sequenced in a study of CD8 T cells in Susac syndrome. Reverse transcription of about 0.45 to 1 ug RNA was performed with random hexamers. TCRdb fed the immunoSEQ multiplex PCR reads into MiXCR, producing one record per CDR3 protein. The sample holds about 300,000 distinct CDR3 sequences; 85% are singletons and the top ten take around 0.2%. The specimen sequenced was CD8+ T cells from PBMCs. These receptors were collected from a human donor with multiple sclerosis.

This chain uses TRBV7-6 with TRBJ2-1; 14 bases line up with TRBD2. The CDR3 length is 15 residues. V was pared by 5 bases and J by 9 bases, with 6 bases of the junction left unmatched. The germline V gene has CDR1 SGHVS and CDR2 FNYEAQ. CDR3: CASSLGTSGSAEQFF. The CDR3 DNA is TGTGCCAGCAGCCTGGGGACTAGCGGGAGCGCTGAGCAGTTCTTC.

This chain uses TRBV28 with TRBJ1-5; D call uncertain. Germline-derived CDR1 and CDR2 are MDHEN and SYDVKM. V gave up 0 bases and J gave up 0 bases, with 9 bases separating them. The CDR3 loop spans 16 amino acids. In DNA, the CDR3 is TGTGCCAGCAGTTTATGGTACGCTGATAGCAATCAGCCCCAGCATTTT. Encoded protein: CASSLWYADSNQPQHF. Full variable domain (missing parts from reference TRBV28 and TRBJ1-5): DVKVTQSSRYLVKRTGEKVFLECVQDMDHENMFWYRQDPGLGLRLIYFSYDVKMKEKGDIPEGYSVSREKKERFSLILESASTNQTSMYLCASSLWYADSNQPQHFGDGTRLSIL.

CDR3 in DNA: TGTGCCAGCAGCTTAGCTCCGACCTACGAGCAGTACTTC. It encodes CASSLAPTYEQYF. The chain couples TRBV7-9 to TRBJ2-7; no firm D call. Germline V gene lookup returns CDR1 SEHNR and CDR2 FQNEAQ (reference sequence). The CDR3 consists of 13 residues. With 0 bases removed from V and 2 bases from J, the gap between germline ends came to 5 bases.